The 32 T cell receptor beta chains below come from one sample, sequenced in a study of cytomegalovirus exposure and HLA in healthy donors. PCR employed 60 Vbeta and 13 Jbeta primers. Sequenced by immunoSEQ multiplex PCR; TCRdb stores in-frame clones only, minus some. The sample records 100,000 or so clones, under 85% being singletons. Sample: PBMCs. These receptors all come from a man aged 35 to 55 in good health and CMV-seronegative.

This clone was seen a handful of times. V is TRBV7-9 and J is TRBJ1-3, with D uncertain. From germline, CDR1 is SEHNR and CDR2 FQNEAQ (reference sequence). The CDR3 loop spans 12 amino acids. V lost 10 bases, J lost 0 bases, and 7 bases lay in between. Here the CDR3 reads CANTDSGNTIYF. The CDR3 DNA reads TGTGCCAACACCGACTCTGGAAACACCATATATTTT.

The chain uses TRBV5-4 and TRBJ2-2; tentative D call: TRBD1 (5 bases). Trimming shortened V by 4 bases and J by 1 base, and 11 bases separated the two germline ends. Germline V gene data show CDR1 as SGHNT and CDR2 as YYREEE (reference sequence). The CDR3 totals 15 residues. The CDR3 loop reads CASSHMTVNTGELFF. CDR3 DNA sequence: TGTGCCAGCAGCCATATGACAGTGAACACCGGGGAGCTGTTTTTT.

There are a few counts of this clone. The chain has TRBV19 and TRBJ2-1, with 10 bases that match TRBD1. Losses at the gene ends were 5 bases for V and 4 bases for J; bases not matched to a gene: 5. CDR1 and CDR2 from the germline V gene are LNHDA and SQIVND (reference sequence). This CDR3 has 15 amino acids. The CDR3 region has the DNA TGTGCCAGTAGTGAGGACAGGGGGGAATACAATGAGCAGTTCTTC. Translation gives CASSEDRGEYNEQFF.

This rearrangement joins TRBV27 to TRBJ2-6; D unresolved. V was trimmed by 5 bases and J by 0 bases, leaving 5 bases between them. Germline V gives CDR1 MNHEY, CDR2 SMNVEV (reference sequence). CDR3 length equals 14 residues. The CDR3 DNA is TGTGCCAGCAGTGAGGTCTCTGGGGCCAACGTCCTGACTTTC. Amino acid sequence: CASSEVSGANVLTF.

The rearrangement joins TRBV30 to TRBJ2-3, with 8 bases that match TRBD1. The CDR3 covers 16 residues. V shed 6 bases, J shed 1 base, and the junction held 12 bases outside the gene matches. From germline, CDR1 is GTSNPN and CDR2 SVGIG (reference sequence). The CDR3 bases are TGTGCCTGTACCCGAGTGACAGGGGAGGGCACAGATACGCAGTATTTT. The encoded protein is CACTRVTGEGTDTQYF.

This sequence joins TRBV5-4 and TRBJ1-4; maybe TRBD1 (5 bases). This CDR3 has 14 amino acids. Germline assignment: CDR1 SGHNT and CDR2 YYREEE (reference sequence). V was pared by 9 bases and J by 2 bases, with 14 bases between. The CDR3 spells CATAVGGTNEKLFF. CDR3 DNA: TGTGCCACCGCCGTGGGGGGGACTAATGAAAAACTGTTTTTT.

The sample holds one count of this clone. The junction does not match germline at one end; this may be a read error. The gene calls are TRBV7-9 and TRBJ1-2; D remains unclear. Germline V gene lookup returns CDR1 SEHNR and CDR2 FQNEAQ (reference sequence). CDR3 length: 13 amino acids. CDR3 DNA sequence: TGTTCCAGCAGCTTAAGGGTGGGAGATGGCTACACCTTC. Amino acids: CSSSLRVGDGYTF.

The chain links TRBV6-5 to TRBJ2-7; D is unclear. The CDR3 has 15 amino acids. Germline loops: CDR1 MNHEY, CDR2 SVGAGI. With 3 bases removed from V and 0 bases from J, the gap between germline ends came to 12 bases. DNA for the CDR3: TGTGCCAGCAGTTATAGCTCGGTTATCTCCTACGAGCAGTACTTC. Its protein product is CASSYSSVISYEQYF.

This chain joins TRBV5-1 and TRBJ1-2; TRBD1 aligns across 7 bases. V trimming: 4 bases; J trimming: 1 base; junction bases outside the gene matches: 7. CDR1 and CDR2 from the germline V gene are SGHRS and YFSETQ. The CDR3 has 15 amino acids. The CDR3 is CASSGGTVLNYGYTF. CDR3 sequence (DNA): TGCGCCAGCAGCGGGGGGACAGTCCTTAACTATGGCTACACCTTC.

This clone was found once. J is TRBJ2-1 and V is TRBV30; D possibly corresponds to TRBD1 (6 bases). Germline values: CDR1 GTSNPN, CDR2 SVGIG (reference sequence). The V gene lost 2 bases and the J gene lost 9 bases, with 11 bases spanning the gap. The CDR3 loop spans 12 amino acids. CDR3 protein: CAWSPGAGEQFF. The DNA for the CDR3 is TGTGCCTGGAGTCCAGGGGCAGGTGAGCAGTTCTTC.

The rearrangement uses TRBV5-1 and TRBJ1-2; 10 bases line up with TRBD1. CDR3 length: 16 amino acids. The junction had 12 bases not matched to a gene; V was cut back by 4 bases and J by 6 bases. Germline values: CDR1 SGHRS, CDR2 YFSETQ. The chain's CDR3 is CASSALTGTGADGYTF. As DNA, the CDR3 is TGCGCCAGCAGCGCACTGACGGGGACAGGGGCCGATGGCTACACCTTC.

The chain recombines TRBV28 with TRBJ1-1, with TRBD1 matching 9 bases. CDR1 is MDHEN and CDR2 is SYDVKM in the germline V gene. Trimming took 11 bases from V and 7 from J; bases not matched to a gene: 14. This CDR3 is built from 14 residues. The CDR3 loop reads CAGTSGTGIGEAFF. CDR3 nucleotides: TGTGCCGGGACCTCGGGGACAGGGATAGGTGAAGCTTTCTTT.

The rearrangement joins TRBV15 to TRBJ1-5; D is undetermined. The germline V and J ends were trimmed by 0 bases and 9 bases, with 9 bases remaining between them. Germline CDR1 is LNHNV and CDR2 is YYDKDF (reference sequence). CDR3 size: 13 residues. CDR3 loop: CATSRDRERPQHF. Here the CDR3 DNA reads TGTGCCACCAGCAGAGACCGCGAACGGCCCCAGCATTTT.

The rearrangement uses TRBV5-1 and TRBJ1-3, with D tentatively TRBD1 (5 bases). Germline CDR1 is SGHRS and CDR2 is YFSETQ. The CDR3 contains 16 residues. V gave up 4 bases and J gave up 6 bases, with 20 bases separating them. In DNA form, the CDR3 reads TGCGCCAGCAGCACCCCGGTTCTGACGGGGGAAAACACCATATATTTT. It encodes CASSTPVLTGENTIYF.

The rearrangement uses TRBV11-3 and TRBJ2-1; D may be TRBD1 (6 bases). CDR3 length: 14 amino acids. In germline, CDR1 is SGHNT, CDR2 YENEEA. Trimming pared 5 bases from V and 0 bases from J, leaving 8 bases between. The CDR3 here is CASSRGGSYNEQFF. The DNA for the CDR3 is TGTGCCAGCAGCCGAGGGGGCTCCTACAATGAGCAGTTCTTC.

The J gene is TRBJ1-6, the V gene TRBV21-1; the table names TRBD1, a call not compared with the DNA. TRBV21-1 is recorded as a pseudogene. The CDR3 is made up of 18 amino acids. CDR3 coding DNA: TGTGCCAGCAGCAAAGCGCAGGGCAGGGCTACGGATAATTCACCCCTCCACTTT. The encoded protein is CASSKAQGRATDNSPLHF.

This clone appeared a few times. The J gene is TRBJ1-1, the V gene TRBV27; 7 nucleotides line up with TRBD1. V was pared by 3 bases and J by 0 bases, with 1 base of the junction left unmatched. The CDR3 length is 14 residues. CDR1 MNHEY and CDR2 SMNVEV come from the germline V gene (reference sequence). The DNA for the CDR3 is TGTGCCAGCAGTTTTGACAGGGTGAACACTGAAGCTTTCTTT. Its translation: CASSFDRVNTEAFF.

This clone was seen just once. DNA of the CDR3: TGTGCCATCAGTGGGCGGGGTTCCTACAATGAGCAGTTCTTC. Translation gives CAISGRGSYNEQFF. This chain links TRBV10-3 with TRBJ2-1; D is possibly TRBD2 (6 bases). The CDR3 loop spans 14 amino acids. CDR1 is ENHRY and CDR2 is SYGVKD in the germline V gene. V was pared by 4 bases and J by 1 base, with 8 bases between.

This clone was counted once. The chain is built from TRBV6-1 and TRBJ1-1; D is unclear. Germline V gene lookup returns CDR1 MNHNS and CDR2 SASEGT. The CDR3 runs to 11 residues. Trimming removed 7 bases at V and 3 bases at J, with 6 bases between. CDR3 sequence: CASTLYTEAFF. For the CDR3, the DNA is TGTGCCAGCACCCTGTACACTGAAGCTTTCTTT.

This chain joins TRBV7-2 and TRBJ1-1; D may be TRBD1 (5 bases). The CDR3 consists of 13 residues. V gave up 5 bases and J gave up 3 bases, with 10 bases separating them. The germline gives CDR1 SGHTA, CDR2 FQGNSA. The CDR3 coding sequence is TGTGCCAGCAGCCGCGACAGCCACACTGAAGCTTTCTTT. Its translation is CASSRDSHTEAFF.

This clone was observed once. As DNA, the CDR3 is TGTGCCAGCAGTGACGACAGGGCCCCTAATCTGTACTTC. Translating it yields CASSDDRAPNLYF. This sequence joins TRBV2 and TRBJ2-4, with 7 nucleotides matching TRBD1. The junction had 11 bases not matched to a gene; V was cut back by 3 bases and J by 15 bases. The CDR3 covers 13 residues. Germline lookup yields CDR1 SNHLY and CDR2 FYNNEI.

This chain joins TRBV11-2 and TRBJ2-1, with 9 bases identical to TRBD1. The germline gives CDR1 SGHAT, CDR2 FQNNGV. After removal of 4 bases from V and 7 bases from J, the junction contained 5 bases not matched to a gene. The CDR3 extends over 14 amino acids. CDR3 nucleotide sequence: TGTGCCAGCAGCTCCCGGGACAGGGCTAATGAGCAGTTCTTC. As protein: CASSSRDRANEQFF.

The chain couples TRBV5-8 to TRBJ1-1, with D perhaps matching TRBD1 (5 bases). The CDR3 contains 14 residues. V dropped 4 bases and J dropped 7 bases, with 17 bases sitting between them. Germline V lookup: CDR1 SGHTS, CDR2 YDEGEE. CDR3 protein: CASSLGGEGIEAFF. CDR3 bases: TGTGCCAGCAGCCTGGGGGGTGAGGGAATTGAAGCTTTCTTT.

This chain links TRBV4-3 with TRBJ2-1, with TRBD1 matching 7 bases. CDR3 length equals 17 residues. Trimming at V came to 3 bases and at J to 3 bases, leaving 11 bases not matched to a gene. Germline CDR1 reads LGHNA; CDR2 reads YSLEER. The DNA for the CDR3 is TGCGCCAGCAGCCATGTAGGACAGGATGGGCGCTACAATGAGCAGTTCTTC. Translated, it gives CASSHVGQDGRYNEQFF.

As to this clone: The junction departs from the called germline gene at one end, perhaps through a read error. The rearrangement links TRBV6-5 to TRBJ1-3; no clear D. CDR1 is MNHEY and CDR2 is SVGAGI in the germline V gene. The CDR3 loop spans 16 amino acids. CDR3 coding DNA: TGTGCCAGCAGTTACTCGACCAGGCCGTCTGGAAGCACCATATATTTT. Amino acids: CASSYSTRPSGSTIYF.

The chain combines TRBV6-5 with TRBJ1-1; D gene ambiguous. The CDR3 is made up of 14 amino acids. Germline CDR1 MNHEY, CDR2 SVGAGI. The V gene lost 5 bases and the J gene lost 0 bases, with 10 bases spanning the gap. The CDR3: CASSRGILNTEAFF. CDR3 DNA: TGTGCCAGCAGTCGCGGGATACTGAACACTGAAGCTTTCTTT.

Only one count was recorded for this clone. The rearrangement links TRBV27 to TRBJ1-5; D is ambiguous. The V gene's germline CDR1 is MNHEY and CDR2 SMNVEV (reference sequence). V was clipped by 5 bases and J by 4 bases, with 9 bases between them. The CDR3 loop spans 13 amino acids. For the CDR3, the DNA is TGTGCCAGCAGTCGGGATACTAATCAGCCCCAGCATTTT. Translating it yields CASSRDTNQPQHF.

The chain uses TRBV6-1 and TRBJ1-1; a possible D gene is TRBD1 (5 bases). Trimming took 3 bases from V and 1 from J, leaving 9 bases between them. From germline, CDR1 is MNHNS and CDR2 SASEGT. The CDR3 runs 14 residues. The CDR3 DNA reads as TGTGCCAGCAGTGAGGGGGGAGGGAACACTGAAGCTTTCTTT. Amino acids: CASSEGGGNTEAFF.

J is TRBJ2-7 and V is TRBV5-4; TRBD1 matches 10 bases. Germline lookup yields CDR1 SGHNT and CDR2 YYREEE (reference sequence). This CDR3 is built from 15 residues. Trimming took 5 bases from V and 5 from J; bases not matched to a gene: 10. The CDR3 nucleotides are TGTGCCAGCAGAATACGGACAGGGGGTATGGACGAGCAGTACTTC. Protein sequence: CASRIRTGGMDEQYF.

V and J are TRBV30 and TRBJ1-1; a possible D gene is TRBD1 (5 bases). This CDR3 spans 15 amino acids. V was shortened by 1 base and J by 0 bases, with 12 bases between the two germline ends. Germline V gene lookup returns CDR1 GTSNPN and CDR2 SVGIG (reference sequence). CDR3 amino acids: CAWSAQRGMNTEAFF. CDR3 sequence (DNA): TGTGCCTGGAGTGCCCAACGGGGGATGAACACTGAAGCTTTCTTT.

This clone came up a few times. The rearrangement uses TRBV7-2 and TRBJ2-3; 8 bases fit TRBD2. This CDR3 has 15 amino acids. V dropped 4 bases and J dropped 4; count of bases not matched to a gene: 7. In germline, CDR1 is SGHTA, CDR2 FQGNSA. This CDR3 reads CASSSRRGEADTQYF. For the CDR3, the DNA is TGTGCCAGCAGCTCTCGGCGGGGGGAGGCAGATACGCAGTATTTT.

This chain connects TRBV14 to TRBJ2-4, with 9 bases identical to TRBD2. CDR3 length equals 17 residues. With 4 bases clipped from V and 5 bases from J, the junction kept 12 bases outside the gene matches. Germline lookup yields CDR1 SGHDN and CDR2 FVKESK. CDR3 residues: CASSLQPGLAGQNIQYF. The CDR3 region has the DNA TGTGCCAGCAGCCTTCAACCGGGACTAGCAGGCCAAAACATTCAGTACTTC.